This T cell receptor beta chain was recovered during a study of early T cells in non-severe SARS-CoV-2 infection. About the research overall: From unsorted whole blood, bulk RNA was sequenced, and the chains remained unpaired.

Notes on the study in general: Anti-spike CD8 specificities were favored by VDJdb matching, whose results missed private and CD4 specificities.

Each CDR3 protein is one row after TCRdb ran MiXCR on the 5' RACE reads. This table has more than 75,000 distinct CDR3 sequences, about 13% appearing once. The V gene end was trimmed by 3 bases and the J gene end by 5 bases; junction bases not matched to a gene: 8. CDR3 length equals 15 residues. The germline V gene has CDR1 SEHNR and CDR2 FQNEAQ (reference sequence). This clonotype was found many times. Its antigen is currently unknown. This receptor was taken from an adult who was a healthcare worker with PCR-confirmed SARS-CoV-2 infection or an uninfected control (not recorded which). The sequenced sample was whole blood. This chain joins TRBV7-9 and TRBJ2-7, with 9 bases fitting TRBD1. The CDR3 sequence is CASSFPGQGNDEQYF. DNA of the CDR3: TGTGCCAGCAGCTTTCCGGGACAGGGAAACGACGAGCAGTACTTC.